The 23 T cell receptor beta chains reported below all come from one sample, sequenced in a study of blood T cell repertoires in COVID-19 (TCRdb year 2020). Library preparation employed the immunoSEQ multiplex PCR assay. TCRdb mirrors the immuneACCESS table, restricted to in-frame sequences. Some clones are absent from its copies; in checked studies, under half trace to an unresolved V gene, and the reason for the others is unknown. The sample records 200,000 to 300,000 clones, 86% of which are singletons. Roughly 5.2% of the sample belongs to the ten largest clones. The sequenced sample consisted of peripheral blood. These receptor sequences come from a woman aged 80 or over with COVID-19, enrolled during active disease.

The chain employs TRBV3-1 (or the pseudogene TRBV3-2) and TRBJ1-2; D unclear. V dropped 0 bases and J dropped 4 bases, with 9 bases sitting between them. The germline CDR1 and CDR2 sequences are LGHDT and YNNKEL (reference sequence). The CDR3 is 14 residues long. The CDR3 here is CASSQEGVGYGYTF. The CDR3 DNA is TGTGCCAGCAGCCAAGAGGGAGTCGGCTATGGCTACACCTTC.

The chain is built from TRBV28 and TRBJ1-2; 7 bases are a match to TRBD1. CDR3 length equals 16 residues. Germline lookup yields CDR1 MDHEN and CDR2 SYDVKM. V lost 3 bases, J lost 5 bases, and 12 bases stayed unmatched. As DNA, the CDR3 is TGTGCCAGCAGTTTCGGGACAGCCTACCTATTTTATGGCTACACCTTC. This gives the protein CASSFGTAYLFYGYTF.

V gene TRBV6-5 combines with J gene TRBJ1-6; 7 bases agree with TRBD1. The CDR3 totals 14 residues. Germline-derived CDR1 and CDR2 are MNHEY and SVGAGI. V dropped 7 bases and J dropped 10; count of bases not matched to a gene: 10. The CDR3 loop reads CASTKNRGRSPLHF. In nucleotides, the CDR3 is TGTGCCAGCACCAAAAACAGGGGACGGTCACCCCTCCACTTT.

V is TRBV29-1 and J is TRBJ2-2, with TRBD1 matching over 8 bases. The CDR3 is 14 amino acids. Germline loops: CDR1 SQVTM, CDR2 ANQGSEA. Unmatched junction bases numbered 6, after V lost 6 bases and J lost 3 bases. In DNA, the CDR3 is TGCAGCGTCCGGACAGGGCCCGACACCGGGGAGCTGTTTTTT. Translating it yields CSVRTGPDTGELFF.

V and J are TRBV19 and TRBJ1-6; TRBD1 is a possible D gene (6 bases). CDR3 length: 12 amino acids. The ends were cut back, 5 bases at V and 8 bases at J, with 7 bases in the middle. Germline V CDR1 and CDR2: LNHDA, SQIVND (reference sequence). The CDR3 sequence is CASSWTDSPLHF. DNA of the CDR3: TGTGCCAGTAGTTGGACAGATTCACCCCTCCACTTT.

This clone showed up just once. CDR3 residues: CASSLVGGRTHEAFF. The CDR3 region has the DNA TGTGCCAGCAGCTTAGTGGGGGGGCGAACACACGAGGCTTTCTTT. The chain uses TRBV11-2 and TRBJ1-1; TRBD1 is a possible D gene (6 bases). Per germline, CDR1 SGHAT and CDR2 FQNNGV. The CDR3 sequence is 15 residues long. Trimming stripped 1 base from V and 11 bases from J, with 20 bases between.

This clone was seen ten or more times. The gene calls are TRBV3-1 (or the pseudogene TRBV3-2) and TRBJ1-2, with no clear D. Trimming removed 4 bases from V and 3 bases from J, with 42 bases in between. This CDR3 has 24 amino acids. In germline, CDR1 is LGHDT, CDR2 YNNKEL (reference sequence). CDR3 region: CASSRTRNPGFGGVRLVGYYGYTF. The CDR3 DNA follows: TGTGCCAGCAGCCGGACCCGAAACCCGGGATTCGGAGGAGTGCGGCTAGTGGGGTACTATGGCTACACCTTC.

The chain employs TRBV6-5 and TRBJ1-5; 7 bases line up with TRBD1. The V segment lost 6 bases and the J segment 0 bases; nucleotides outside the gene matches: 5. CDR3 length: 15 residues. CDR1 is MNHEY, CDR2 SVGAGI, per germline. CDR3 DNA sequence: TGTGCCAGCAGAACACAGGGGTTTAGCAATCAGCCCCAGCATTTT. Amino acids: CASRTQGFSNQPQHF.

V usage is TRBV4-2 and J usage is TRBJ1-1; 7 bases fit TRBD1. Germline V lookup: CDR1 LGHNA, CDR2 YNFKEQ. Germline trimming cut 0 bases from V and 3 bases from J; bases unmatched to any gene: 1. The CDR3 contains 14 residues. The CDR3 nucleotides are TGTGCCAGCAGCCAAGAGGGGACAGACACTGAAGCTTTCTTT. This gives the protein CASSQEGTDTEAFF.

The chain combines TRBV5-6 with TRBJ2-2, with 8 nucleotides matching TRBD2. This CDR3 region has 18 residues. Germline values: CDR1 SGHDT, CDR2 YYEEEE. The V gene end was trimmed by 0 bases and the J gene end by 6 bases; junction bases not matched to a gene: 13. The CDR3 DNA is TGTGCCAGCAGCTTGGTAGGGAATAGCGGGGAGGCGTCCGGGGAGCTGTTTTTT. Translated: CASSLVGNSGEASGELFF.

The V and J genes are TRBV7-2 and TRBJ2-5; 10 nucleotides line up with TRBD2. The CDR3 is 14 residues long. The V and J ends lost 2 bases and 4 bases, in that order; junction bases with no gene match: 1. Germline V gene sequence: CDR1 SGHTA, CDR2 FQGNSA. Written as DNA, the CDR3 is TGTGCCAGCAGCTTAATAGCGGGGGGAGAGACCCAGTACTTC. Its translation is CASSLIAGGETQYF.

This clone has only one observation. The CDR3, as DNA: TGTGCCAGCAGTATAGACAGGACCGAAGCTTTCTTT. Translating gives CASSIDRTEAFF. The rearrangement links TRBV28 to TRBJ1-1; D may be TRBD1 (6 bases). The ends were cut back, 5 bases at V and 8 bases at J, with 12 bases in the middle. Germline V gene sequence: CDR1 MDHEN, CDR2 SYDVKM. The CDR3 runs 12 residues.

The chain joins TRBV12-3 or TRBV12-4 to TRBJ1-2, with D hard to call. Trimming stripped 3 bases from V and 4 bases from J, with 9 bases between. This CDR3 is 13 amino acids long. The chain's CDR3 is CASSLEVVYGYTF. As DNA, the CDR3 is TGTGCCAGCAGTTTGGAGGTAGTCTATGGCTACACCTTC.

V and J are TRBV28 and TRBJ2-3, with D possibly being TRBD2 (5 bases). The germline gives CDR1 MDHEN, CDR2 SYDVKM. This CDR3 contains 16 residues. The V gene lost 5 bases and the J gene lost 0 bases, with 15 bases spanning the gap. This CDR3 reads CASSNFRSGSTDTQYF. Written as DNA, the CDR3 is TGTGCCAGCAGTAACTTCCGCAGCGGTAGCACAGATACGCAGTATTTT.

The chain couples TRBV6-1 to TRBJ1-2, with D maybe TRBD1 (6 bases). Germline values: CDR1 MNHNS, CDR2 SASEGT. This CDR3 comprises 16 residues. V gave up 4 bases and J gave up 2 bases, with 17 bases separating them. As DNA, the CDR3 is TGTGCCAGCAGTGCCTTACAGGGATTGTCGAACTATGGCTACACCTTC. Encoded protein: CASSALQGLSNYGYTF.

The V call is TRBV25-1, the J call TRBJ2-7, with D uncertain. Germline V gene lookup returns CDR1 MGHDK and CDR2 SYGVNS. With 4 bases removed from V and 0 bases from J, the gap between germline ends came to 7 bases. The CDR3 length is 13 residues. The CDR3 DNA follows: TGTGCCAGCAGTGCCCCCGTCTCCTACGAGCAGTACTTC. It translates to CASSAPVSYEQYF.

The J gene is TRBJ1-6, the V gene TRBV29-1; 9 bases align to TRBD1. The CDR3 is 11 residues long. Unmatched junction bases numbered 4, after V lost 4 bases and J lost 15 bases. Germline-derived CDR1 and CDR2 are SQVTM and ANQGSEA. DNA of the CDR3: TGCAGCGTTGGGACAGGGGACGGCCTCCACTTT. Translated: CSVGTGDGLHF.

V gene TRBV10-3 combines with J gene TRBJ1-1; 8 bases match TRBD1. With 9 bases clipped from V and 6 bases from J, the junction kept 6 bases outside the gene matches. Germline V gene sequence: CDR1 ENHRY, CDR2 SYGVKD. CDR3 length equals 12 residues. As DNA, the CDR3 is TGTGCCATTGGACAGGGAGGCGCTGAAGCTTTCTTT. This encodes CAIGQGGAEAFF.

The chain joins TRBV27 to TRBJ2-7, with TRBD1 matching 7 bases. CDR1 MNHEY and CDR2 SMNVEV come from the germline V gene (reference sequence). Trimming removed 6 bases from V and 1 base from J; junction bases left unmatched: 15. The CDR3 runs to 17 residues. CDR3 DNA: TGTGCCAGCAGCTCCCCGTCCCGACAGGGCCTTTCCTACGAGCAGTACTTC. Translated: CASSSPSRQGLSYEQYF.

This chain uses TRBV5-8 with TRBJ1-6; 7 positions agree with TRBD1. The CDR3 totals 13 residues. Trimming took 3 bases from V and 7 from J; bases not matched to a gene: 1. The germline gives CDR1 SGHTS, CDR2 YDEGEE. The CDR3 spells CASSSRGNSPLHF. The DNA of the CDR3 is TGTGCCAGCAGCTCCAGGGGGAATTCACCCCTCCACTTT.

The chain carries TRBV7-9 and TRBJ1-5; D is perhaps TRBD1 (5 bases). Germline V gene data show CDR1 as SEHNR and CDR2 as FQNEAQ (reference sequence). The CDR3 covers 16 residues. Trimming cost V 5 bases and J 0 bases, with 14 bases left between them. The CDR3, as DNA: TGTGCCAGCAGCCCGGGGAGGGACTATAGCAATCAGCCCCAGCATTTT. It specifies CASSPGRDYSNQPQHF.

V and J are TRBV27 and TRBJ2-1; 8 nucleotides agree with TRBD2. This CDR3 has 15 residues. V gave up 5 bases and J gave up 4 bases; unmatched junction bases: 7. Germline V lookup: CDR1 MNHEY, CDR2 SMNVEV (reference sequence). The CDR3 is CASSPSGGQYNEQFF. CDR3 DNA sequence: TGTGCCAGCAGTCCAAGCGGGGGCCAATACAATGAGCAGTTCTTC.

This chain links TRBV7-2 with TRBJ2-5; TRBD1 might be the D (6 bases). The germline gives CDR1 SGHTA, CDR2 FQGNSA. The CDR3 contains 15 residues. V was pared by 5 bases and J by 5 bases, with 18 bases between. CDR3 amino acids: CASSRIRITGETQYF. CDR3 DNA sequence: TGTGCCAGCAGCCGGATTAGGATTACAGGGGAGACCCAGTACTTC.